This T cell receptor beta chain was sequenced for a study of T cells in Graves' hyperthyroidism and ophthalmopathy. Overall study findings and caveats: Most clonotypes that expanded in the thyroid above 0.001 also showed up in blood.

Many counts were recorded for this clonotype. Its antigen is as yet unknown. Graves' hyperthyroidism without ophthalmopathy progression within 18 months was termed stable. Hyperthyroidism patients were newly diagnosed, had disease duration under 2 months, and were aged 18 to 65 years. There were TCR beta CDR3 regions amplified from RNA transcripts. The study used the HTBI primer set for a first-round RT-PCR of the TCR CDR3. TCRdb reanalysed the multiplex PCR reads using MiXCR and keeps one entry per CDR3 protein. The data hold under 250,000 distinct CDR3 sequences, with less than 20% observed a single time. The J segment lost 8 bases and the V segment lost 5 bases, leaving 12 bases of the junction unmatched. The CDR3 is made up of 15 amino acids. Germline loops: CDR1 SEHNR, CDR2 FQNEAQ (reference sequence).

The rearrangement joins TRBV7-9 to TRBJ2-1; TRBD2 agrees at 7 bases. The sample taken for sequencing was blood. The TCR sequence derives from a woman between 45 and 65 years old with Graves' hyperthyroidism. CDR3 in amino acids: CASSQITRAGDEQFF. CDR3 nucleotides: TGTGCCAGCAGCCAAATAACTAGGGCGGGGGATGAGCAGTTCTTC.